Following are 17 T cell receptor beta chains from one sample sequenced in a study of T cells in localized non-small cell lung cancer. The data were produced by immunoSEQ multiplex PCR, yet TCRdb's version contains in-frame clones alone and is incomplete. The sample shows tens of thousands of clones, roughly 80% of them seen only once. This specimen was PBMCs, taken before any cancer treatment. The receptors derive from a woman aged 35-70 years with stage II squamous cell lung carcinoma.

This chain uses TRBV28 with TRBJ1-1, with TRBD1 as a possible D gene (5 bases). Germline CDR1 and CDR2: MDHEN and SYDVKM. Trimming pared 10 bases from V and 6 bases from J, leaving 18 bases between. This CDR3 comprises 13 residues. CDR3 DNA sequence: TGTGCCATTATGAGGCAGGGAATCCCTGAAGCTTTCTTT. It encodes CAIMRQGIPEAFF.

This chain joins TRBV4-2 and TRBJ1-5, with a tentative D call TRBD1 (6 bases). CDR3 size: 14 residues. Trimming shortened V by 6 bases and J by 2 bases, and 11 bases separated the two germline ends. Germline CDR1 reads LGHNA; CDR2 reads YNFKEQ. The CDR3 reads CASSLDSGNQPQHF. The CDR3 DNA sequence: TGTGCCAGCAGTTTGGACAGTGGCAATCAGCCCCAGCATTTT.

This chain's CDR3 is CATSIALSYNEQFF. The CDR3, as DNA: TGTGCCACCAGCATAGCGCTCTCCTACAATGAGCAGTTCTTC. The chain couples TRBV15 to TRBJ2-1; maybe TRBD2 (5 bases). From germline, CDR1 is LNHNV and CDR2 YYDKDF (reference sequence). The CDR3 runs 14 residues. Trimming shortened V by 4 bases and J by 0 bases, and 7 bases separated the two germline ends.

V gene TRBV29-1 combines with J gene TRBJ2-5, with D perhaps matching TRBD1 (6 bases). V was clipped by 7 bases and J by 1 base, with 10 bases between them. This CDR3 is 12 amino acids long. CDR1 is SQVTM and CDR2 is ANQGSEA in the germline V gene. The CDR3 sequence: CSARTAQETQYF. DNA of the CDR3: TGCAGCGCCAGGACAGCCCAAGAGACCCAGTACTTC.

The rearrangement uses TRBV27 and TRBJ1-6; D is possibly TRBD1 (6 bases). The germline V gene encodes CDR1 MNHEY and CDR2 SMNVEV (reference sequence). Trimming removed 3 bases from V and 6 bases from J, with 12 bases in between. This CDR3 is 15 amino acids long. As DNA, the CDR3 is TGTGCCAGCAGTTTGTCAGGGGTGCGTAATTCACCCCTCCACTTT. Residues: CASSLSGVRNSPLHF.

In its sample, this clone was seen once. The chain links TRBV5-1 to TRBJ1-2, with 7 bases fitting TRBD1. CDR1 and CDR2 (germline): SGHRS, YFSETQ. The length of the CDR3 is 13 residues. V was pared by 4 bases and J by 8 bases, with 8 bases of the junction left unmatched. CDR3 region: CASSGGQSDGYTF. CDR3 nucleotide sequence: TGCGCCAGCAGCGGGGGACAGTCCGACGGCTACACCTTC.

The chain carries TRBV18 and TRBJ2-5; possible D gene TRBD1, 6 bases. The CDR3 covers 16 residues. In germline, CDR1 is KGHSH, CDR2 LQKENI. V lost 4 bases and J lost 2, with 17 bases in between. The CDR3 sequence: CASSLTLGGRQETQYF. Here the CDR3 DNA reads TGTGCCAGCTCACTTACACTAGGGGGACGGCAAGAGACCCAGTACTTC.

J is TRBJ1-1 and V is TRBV2; 11 positions agree with TRBD1. The germline gives CDR1 SNHLY, CDR2 FYNNEI. This CDR3 is built from 15 residues. V gave up 8 bases and J gave up 7 bases; unmatched junction bases: 12. CDR3 sequence reads: CASFLDRGPVGEAFF. In nucleotides, the CDR3 is TGTGCCAGCTTTTTGGACAGGGGGCCTGTTGGTGAAGCTTTCTTT.

V and J are TRBV28 and TRBJ1-3; no clear D. The germline V and J ends were trimmed by 2 bases and 7 bases, with 15 bases remaining between them. This CDR3 region has 15 residues. Germline CDR1 MDHEN, CDR2 SYDVKM. CDR3 sequence reads: CASSLDQPRGNTIYF. CDR3 sequence (DNA): TGTGCCAGCAGTTTAGATCAGCCACGGGGTAACACCATATATTTT. The complete variable domain, with remaining parts taken from reference TRBV28 and TRBJ1-3, reads DVKVTQSSRYLVKRTGEKVFLECVQDMDHENMFWYRQDPGLGLRLIYFSYDVKMKEKGDIPEGYSVSREKKERFSLILESASTNQTSMYLCASSLDQPRGNTIYFGEGSWLTVV.

This clone was seen a few times. The CDR3 nucleotides read TGTGCCAGCAGTTTTTCAGGATACCAGCCCCAGCATTTT. Encoded protein: CASSFSGYQPQHF. V usage is TRBV27 and J usage is TRBJ1-5; D is ambiguous. The CDR3 totals 13 residues. The germline V gene encodes CDR1 MNHEY and CDR2 SMNVEV (reference sequence). V lost 3 bases and J lost 7, with 10 bases in between.

This clone was seen more than once but under ten times. The chain employs TRBV28 and TRBJ2-1, with D tentatively TRBD2 (6 bases). The CDR3 consists of 14 residues. V dropped 8 bases and J dropped 2 bases, with 13 bases sitting between them. Germline-derived CDR1 and CDR2 are MDHEN and SYDVKM. For the CDR3, the DNA is TGTGCCAGCGGAGGGATCCTTCCCTACAATGAGCAGTTCTTC. As protein: CASGGILPYNEQFF.

This clone has a single count. The chain joins TRBV7-2 to TRBJ2-1, with 8 bases matching TRBD1. CDR3 length: 14 residues. The ends lost 7 bases at V and 3 bases at J; junction bases unmatched: 5. Germline V gives CDR1 SGHTA, CDR2 FQGNSA. The CDR3 nucleotides are TGTGCCAGCACTAGGACAGGGTTCTACAATGAGCAGTTCTTC. It codes for CASTRTGFYNEQFF.

The rearrangement links TRBV7-2 to TRBJ2-7, with 8 bases matching TRBD1. This CDR3 region has 15 residues. Trimming removed 5 bases from V and 3 bases from J; junction bases left unmatched: 9. Per germline, CDR1 SGHTA and CDR2 FQGNSA. CDR3 sequence reads: CASSPGGGTFYEQYF. The CDR3 DNA reads as TGTGCCAGCAGCCCAGGGGGCGGGACCTTCTACGAGCAGTACTTC.

The chain is built from TRBV18 and TRBJ2-3; D tentatively fits TRBD1 or TRBD2 (6 bases each). Per the germline V gene, CDR1 is KGHSH and CDR2 is LQKENI. The CDR3 is 17 amino acids. With 3 bases removed from V and 1 base from J, the gap between germline ends came to 17 bases. CDR3 sequence: CASSPLRGGGGTDTQYF. As DNA, the CDR3 is TGTGCCAGCTCACCCCTCAGGGGCGGCGGGGGCACAGATACGCAGTATTTT. Looking up the rest from reference TRBV18 and TRBJ2-3 gives the full variable domain: NAGVMQNPRHLVRRRGQEARLRCSPMKGHSHVYWYRQLPEEGLKFMVYLQKENIIDESGMPKERFSAEFPKEGPSILRIQQVVRGDSAAYFCASSPLRGGGGTDTQYFGPGTRLTVL.

The chain couples TRBV9 to TRBJ2-5; perhaps TRBD2 as D (5 bases). The germline gives CDR1 SGDLS, CDR2 YYNGEE. This CDR3 region has 16 residues. V was clipped by 0 bases and J by 0 bases, with 12 bases between them. CDR3 nucleotide sequence: TGTGCCAGCAGCGTAGGGCTAGCAATAGACCAAGAGACCCAGTACTTC. This sequence encodes CASSVGLAIDQETQYF. Drawing the rest from reference TRBV9 and TRBJ2-5, the complete variable domain is DSGVTQTPKHLITATGQRVTLRCSPRSGDLSVYWYQQSLDQGLQFLIQYYNGEERAKGNILERFSAQQFPDLHSELNLSSLELGDSALYFCASSVGLAIDQETQYFGPGTRLLVL.

The gene calls are TRBV6-6 and TRBJ2-2, with 7 positions matching TRBD1. V lost 7 bases, J lost 2 bases, and 7 bases stayed unmatched. Germline assignment: CDR1 MNHNY and CDR2 SVGAGI (reference sequence). The CDR3 is 15 amino acids. CDR3 DNA: TGTGCCAGCAACGACCGACAGGGCAACACCGGGGAGCTGTTTTTT. Translating it yields CASNDRQGNTGELFF.

V is TRBV6-4 and J is TRBJ1-2; D uncertain. V lost 0 bases to trimming and J lost 3 bases, with 14 bases between them. CDR1 MRHNA and CDR2 SNTAGT come from the germline V gene. The CDR3 contains 16 residues. The CDR3 bases are TGTGCCAGCAGTGACTCGGGCCGGGGAGACGACTATGGCTACACCTTC. This sequence encodes CASSDSGRGDDYGYTF.